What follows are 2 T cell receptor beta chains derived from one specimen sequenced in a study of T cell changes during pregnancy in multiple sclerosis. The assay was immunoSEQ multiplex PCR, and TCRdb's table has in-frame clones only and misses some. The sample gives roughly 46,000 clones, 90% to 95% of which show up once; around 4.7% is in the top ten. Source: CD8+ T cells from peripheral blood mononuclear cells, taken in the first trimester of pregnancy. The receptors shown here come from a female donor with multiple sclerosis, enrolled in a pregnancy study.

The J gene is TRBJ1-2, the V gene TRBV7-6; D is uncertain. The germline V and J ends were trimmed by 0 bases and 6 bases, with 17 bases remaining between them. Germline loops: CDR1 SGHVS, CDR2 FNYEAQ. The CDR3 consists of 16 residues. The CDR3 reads CASSLAPGRAEDGYTF. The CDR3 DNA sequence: TGTGCCAGCAGCTTAGCCCCCGGTAGAGCGGAGGATGGCTACACCTTC.

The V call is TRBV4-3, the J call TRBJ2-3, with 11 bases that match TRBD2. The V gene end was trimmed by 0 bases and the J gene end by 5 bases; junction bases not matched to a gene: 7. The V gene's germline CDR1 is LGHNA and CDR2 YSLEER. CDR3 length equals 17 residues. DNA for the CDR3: TGCGCCAGCAGCCAAGAGAGTAGCGGGGGGGCCCAAGATACGCAGTATTTT. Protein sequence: CASSQESSGGAQDTQYF.